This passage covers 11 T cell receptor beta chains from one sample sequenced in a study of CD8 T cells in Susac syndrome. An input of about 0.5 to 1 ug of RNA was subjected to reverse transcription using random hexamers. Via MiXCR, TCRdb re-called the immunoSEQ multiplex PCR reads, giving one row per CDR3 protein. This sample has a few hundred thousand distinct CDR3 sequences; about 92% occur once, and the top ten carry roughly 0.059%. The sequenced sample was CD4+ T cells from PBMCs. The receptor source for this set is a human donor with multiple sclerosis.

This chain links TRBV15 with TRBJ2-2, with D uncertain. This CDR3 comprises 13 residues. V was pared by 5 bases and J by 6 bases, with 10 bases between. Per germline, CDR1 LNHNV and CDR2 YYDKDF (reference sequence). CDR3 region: CATSEVGAGELFF. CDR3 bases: TGTGCCACCAGCGAGGTTGGAGCCGGGGAGCTGTTTTTT.

The CDR3 DNA follows: TGCAGTGCAACAGGACTCGGGGGGGAGACCCAGTACTTC. Protein sequence: CSATGLGGETQYF. This rearrangement joins TRBV20-1 to TRBJ2-5; 7 nucleotides match TRBD2. The germline V gene encodes CDR1 DFQATT and CDR2 SNEGSKA (reference sequence). Trimming at V came to 6 bases and at J to 5 bases, leaving 9 bases not matched to a gene. The CDR3 is 13 residues long.

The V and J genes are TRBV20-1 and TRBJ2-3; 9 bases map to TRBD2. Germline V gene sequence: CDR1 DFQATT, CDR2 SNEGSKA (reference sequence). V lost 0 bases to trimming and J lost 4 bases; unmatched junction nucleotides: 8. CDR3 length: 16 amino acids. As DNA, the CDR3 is TGCAGTGCTAGAGATCTCCGGCGGGAGGGCGCAGATACGCAGTATTTT. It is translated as CSARDLRREGADTQYF.

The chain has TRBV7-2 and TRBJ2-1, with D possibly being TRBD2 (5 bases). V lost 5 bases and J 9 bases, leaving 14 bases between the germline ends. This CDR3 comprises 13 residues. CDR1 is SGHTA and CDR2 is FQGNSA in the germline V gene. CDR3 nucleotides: TGTGCCAGCAGCGCCTCCACTAGTGGTGAGCAGTTCTTC. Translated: CASSASTSGEQFF.

CDR3 amino acids: CASIQKGTRSYNEQFF. The CDR3 nucleotides read TGTGCCAGCATCCAAAAGGGCACTAGGTCCTACAATGAGCAGTTCTTC. The chain couples TRBV2 to TRBJ2-1, with a tentative D call TRBD2 (5 bases). V dropped 7 bases and J dropped 1 base, with 17 bases sitting between them. This CDR3 is built from 16 residues. Germline values: CDR1 SNHLY, CDR2 FYNNEI.

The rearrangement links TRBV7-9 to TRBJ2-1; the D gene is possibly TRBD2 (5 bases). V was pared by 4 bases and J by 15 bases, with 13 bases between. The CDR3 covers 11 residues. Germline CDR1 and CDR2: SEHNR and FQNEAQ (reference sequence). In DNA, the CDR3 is TGTGCCAGCAGCTCCAGGACTGTAGGGTTCTTC. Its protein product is CASSSRTVGFF.

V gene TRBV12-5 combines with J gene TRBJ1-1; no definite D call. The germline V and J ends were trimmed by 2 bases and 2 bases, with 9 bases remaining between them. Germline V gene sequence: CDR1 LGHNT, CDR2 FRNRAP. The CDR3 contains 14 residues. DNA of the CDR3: TGTGCTAGTGGTTTGAGAGGTACAAACACTGAAGCTTTCTTT. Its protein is CASGLRGTNTEAFF.

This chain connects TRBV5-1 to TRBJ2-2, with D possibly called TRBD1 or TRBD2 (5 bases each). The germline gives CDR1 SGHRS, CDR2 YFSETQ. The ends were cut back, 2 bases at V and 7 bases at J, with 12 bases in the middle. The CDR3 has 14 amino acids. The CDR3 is CASSFEGPSGELFF. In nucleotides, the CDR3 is TGCGCCAGCAGCTTCGAGGGGCCGAGCGGGGAGCTGTTTTTT. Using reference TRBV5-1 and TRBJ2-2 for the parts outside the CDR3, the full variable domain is KAGVTQTPRYLIKTRGQQVTLSCSPISGHRSVSWYQQTPGQGLQFLFEYFSETQRNKGNFPGRFSGRQFSNSRSEMNVSTLELGDSALYLCASSFEGPSGELFFGEGSRLTVL.

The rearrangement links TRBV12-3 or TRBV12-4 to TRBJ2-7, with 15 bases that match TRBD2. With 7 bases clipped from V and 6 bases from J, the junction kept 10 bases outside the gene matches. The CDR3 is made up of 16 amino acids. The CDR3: CASNRAGTSGRSEQYF. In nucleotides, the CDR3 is TGTGCCAGCAACCGGGCCGGGACTAGCGGGAGGAGCGAGCAGTACTTC.

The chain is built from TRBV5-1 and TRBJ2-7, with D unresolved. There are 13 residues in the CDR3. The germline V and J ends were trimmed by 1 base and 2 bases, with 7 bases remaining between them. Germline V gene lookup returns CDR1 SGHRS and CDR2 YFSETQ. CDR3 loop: CASSLSAAYEQYF. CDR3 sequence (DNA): TGCGCCAGCAGCTTGTCGGCTGCCTACGAGCAGTACTTC.

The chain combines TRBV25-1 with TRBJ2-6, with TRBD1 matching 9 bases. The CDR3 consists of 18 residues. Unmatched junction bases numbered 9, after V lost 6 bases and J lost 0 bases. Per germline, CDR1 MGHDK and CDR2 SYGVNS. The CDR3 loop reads CASRMTGGLTSGANVLTF. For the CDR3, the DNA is TGTGCCAGCAGAATGACAGGGGGTCTTACCTCTGGGGCCAACGTCCTGACTTTC.